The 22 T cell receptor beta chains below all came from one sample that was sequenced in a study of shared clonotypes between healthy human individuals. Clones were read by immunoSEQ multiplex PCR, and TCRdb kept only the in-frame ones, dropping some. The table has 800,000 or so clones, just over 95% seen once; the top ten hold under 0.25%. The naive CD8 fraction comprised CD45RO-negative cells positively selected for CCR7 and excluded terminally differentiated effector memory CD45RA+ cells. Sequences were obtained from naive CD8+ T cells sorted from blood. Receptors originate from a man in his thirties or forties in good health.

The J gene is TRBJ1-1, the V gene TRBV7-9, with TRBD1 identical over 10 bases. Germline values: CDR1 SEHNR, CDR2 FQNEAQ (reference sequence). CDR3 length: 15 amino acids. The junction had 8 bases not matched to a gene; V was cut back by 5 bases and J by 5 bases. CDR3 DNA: TGTGCCAGCAGCGAAACCCGACAGGGGGCAACTGAAGCTTTCTTT. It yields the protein CASSETRQGATEAFF.

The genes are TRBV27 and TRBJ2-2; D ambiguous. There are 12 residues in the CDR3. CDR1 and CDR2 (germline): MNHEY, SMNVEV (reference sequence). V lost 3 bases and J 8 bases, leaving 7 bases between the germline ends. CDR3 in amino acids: CASSFSAGELFF. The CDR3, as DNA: TGTGCCAGCAGTTTTTCGGCGGGGGAGCTGTTTTTT.

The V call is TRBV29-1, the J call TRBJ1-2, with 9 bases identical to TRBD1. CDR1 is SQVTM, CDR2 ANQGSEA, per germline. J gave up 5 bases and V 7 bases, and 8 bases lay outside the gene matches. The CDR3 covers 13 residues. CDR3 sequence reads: CSALPGTGYGYTF. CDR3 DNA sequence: TGCAGCGCCCTACCTGGGACAGGGTATGGCTACACCTTC.

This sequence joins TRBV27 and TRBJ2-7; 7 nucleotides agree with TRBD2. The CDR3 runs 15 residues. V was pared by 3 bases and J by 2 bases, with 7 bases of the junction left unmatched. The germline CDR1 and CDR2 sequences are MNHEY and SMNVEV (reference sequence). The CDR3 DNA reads TGTGCCAGCAGTTTCAGCGGGGAGGCCACCTACGAGCAGTACTTC. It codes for CASSFSGEATYEQYF.

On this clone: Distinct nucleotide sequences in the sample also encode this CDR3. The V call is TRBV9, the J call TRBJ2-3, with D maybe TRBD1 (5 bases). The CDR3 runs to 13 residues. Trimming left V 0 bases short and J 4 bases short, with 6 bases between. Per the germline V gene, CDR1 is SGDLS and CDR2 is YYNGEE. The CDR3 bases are TGTGCCAGCAGCGTAGGCAGGGCAGATACGCAGTATTTT. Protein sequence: CASSVGRADTQYF.

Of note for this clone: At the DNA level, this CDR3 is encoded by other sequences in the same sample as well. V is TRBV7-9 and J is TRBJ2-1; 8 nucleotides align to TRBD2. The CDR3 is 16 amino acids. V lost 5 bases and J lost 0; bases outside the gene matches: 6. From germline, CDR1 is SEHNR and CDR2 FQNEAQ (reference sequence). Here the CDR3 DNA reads TGTGCCAGCAGCCCTCCGGGGGGGAGCTCCTACAATGAGCAGTTCTTC. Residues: CASSPPGGSSYNEQFF.

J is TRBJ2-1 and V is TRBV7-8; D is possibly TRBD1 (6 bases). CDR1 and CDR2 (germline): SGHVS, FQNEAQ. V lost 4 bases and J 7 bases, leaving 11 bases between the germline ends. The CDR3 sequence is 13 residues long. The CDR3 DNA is TGTGCCAGCAGCTCTACGGACAGTAATGAGCAGTTCTTC. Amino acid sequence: CASSSTDSNEQFF. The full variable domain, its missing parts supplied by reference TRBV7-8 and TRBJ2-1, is GAGVSQSPRYKVAKRGQDVALRCDPISGHVSLFWYQQALGQGPEFLTYFQNEAQLDKSGLPSDRFFAERPEGSVSTLKIQRTQQEDSAVYLCASSSTDSNEQFFGPGTRLTVL.

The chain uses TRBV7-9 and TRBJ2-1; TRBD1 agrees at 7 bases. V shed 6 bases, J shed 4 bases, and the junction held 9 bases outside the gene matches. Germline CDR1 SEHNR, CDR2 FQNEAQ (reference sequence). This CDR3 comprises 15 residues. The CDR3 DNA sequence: TGTGCCAGCAGAAAGCCGGGACAGCCATACAATGAGCAGTTCTTC. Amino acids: CASRKPGQPYNEQFF.

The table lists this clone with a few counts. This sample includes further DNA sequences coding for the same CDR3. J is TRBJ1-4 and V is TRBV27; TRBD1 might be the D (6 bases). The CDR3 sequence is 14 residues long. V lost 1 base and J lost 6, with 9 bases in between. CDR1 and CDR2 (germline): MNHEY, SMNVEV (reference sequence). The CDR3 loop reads CASSLLGADEKLFF. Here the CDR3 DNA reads TGTGCCAGCAGTTTATTGGGGGCTGATGAAAAACTGTTTTTT. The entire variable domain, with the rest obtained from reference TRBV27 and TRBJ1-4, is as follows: EAQVTQNPRYLITVTGKKLTVTCSQNMNHEYMSWYRQDPGLGLRQIYYSMNVEVTDKGDVPEGYKVSRKEKRNFPLILESPSPNQTSLYFCASSLLGADEKLFFGSGTQLSVL.

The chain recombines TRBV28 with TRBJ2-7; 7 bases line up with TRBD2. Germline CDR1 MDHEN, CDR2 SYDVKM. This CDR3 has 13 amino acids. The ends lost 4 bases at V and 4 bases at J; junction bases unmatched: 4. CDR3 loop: CASSSAGPYEQYF. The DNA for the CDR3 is TGTGCCAGCAGTTCAGCGGGACCTTACGAGCAGTACTTC.

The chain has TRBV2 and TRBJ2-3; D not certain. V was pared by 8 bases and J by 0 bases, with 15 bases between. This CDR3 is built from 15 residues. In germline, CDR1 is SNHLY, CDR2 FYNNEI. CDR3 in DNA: TGTGCCAGCGGGCTCAGGCCAACAAGCACAGATACGCAGTATTTT. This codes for CASGLRPTSTDTQYF.

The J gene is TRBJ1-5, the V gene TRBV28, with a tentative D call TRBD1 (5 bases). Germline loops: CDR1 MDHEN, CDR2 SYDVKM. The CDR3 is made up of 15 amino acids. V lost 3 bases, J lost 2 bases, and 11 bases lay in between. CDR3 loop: CASSFSGGGNQPQHF. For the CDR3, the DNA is TGTGCCAGCAGTTTTTCGGGGGGAGGCAATCAGCCCCAGCATTTT.

The CDR3 here is CASSYGSSGYNEQFF. CDR3 coding DNA: TGTGCCAGCAGTTACGGGTCTAGCGGTTACAATGAGCAGTTCTTC. The chain carries TRBV6-5 and TRBJ2-1; 7 bases match TRBD2. V shed 2 bases, J shed 4 bases, and the junction held 5 bases outside the gene matches. The germline V gene encodes CDR1 MNHEY and CDR2 SVGAGI. The CDR3 has 15 residues.

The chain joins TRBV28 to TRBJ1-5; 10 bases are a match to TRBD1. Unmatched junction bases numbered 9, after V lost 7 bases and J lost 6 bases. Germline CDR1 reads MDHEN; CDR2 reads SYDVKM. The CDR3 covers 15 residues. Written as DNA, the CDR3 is TGTGCCAGCACCCGACAGGGGGCTACTTCTCAGCCCCAGCATTTT. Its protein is CASTRQGATSQPQHF.

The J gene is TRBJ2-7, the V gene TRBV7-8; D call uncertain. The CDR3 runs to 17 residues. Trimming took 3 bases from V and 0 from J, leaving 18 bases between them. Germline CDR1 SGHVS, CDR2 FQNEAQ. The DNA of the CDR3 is TGTGCCAGCAGCTTCGCCCCCCGTAGAGGTAGCTCCTACGAGCAGTACTTC. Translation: CASSFAPRRGSSYEQYF.

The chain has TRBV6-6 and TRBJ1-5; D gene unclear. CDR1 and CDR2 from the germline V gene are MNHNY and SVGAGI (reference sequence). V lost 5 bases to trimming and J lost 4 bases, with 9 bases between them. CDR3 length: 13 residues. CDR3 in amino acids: CASSLGWNQPQHF. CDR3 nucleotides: TGTGCCAGCAGTCTAGGTTGGAATCAGCCCCAGCATTTT.

The CDR3, as DNA: TGCGCCAGCAGCGAGACAGGGTTGTCGGTCCGGAGCTCCTACAATGAGCAGTTCTTC. Translated, it gives CASSETGLSVRSSYNEQFF. The chain is built from TRBV5-1 and TRBJ2-1; 7 nucleotides align to TRBD1. The V segment lost 4 bases and the J segment 0 bases; nucleotides outside the gene matches: 16. Germline-derived CDR1 and CDR2 are SGHRS and YFSETQ. CDR3 length: 19 residues.

CDR3 sequence reads: CSVDSDPGSYQETQYF. For the CDR3, the DNA is TGCAGCGTTGATTCTGATCCGGGATCGTACCAAGAGACCCAGTACTTC. This sequence joins TRBV29-1 and TRBJ2-5; a weak D match, TRBD2 (5 bases). Trimming pared 3 bases from V and 0 bases from J, leaving 17 bases between. Germline loops: CDR1 SQVTM, CDR2 ANQGSEA. The CDR3 is made up of 16 amino acids.

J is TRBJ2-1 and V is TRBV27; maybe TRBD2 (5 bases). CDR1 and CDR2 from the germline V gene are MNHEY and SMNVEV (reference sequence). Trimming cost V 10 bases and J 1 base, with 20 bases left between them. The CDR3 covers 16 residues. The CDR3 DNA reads TGTGCCACGTTTCCCCTGGGAGAAAGGTCCTACAATGAGCAGTTCTTC. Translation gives CATFPLGERSYNEQFF.

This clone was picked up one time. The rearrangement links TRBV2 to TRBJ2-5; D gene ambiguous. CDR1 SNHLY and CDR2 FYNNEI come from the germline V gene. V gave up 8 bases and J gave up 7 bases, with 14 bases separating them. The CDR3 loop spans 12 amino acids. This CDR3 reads CASQDFLGTQYF. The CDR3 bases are TGTGCCAGCCAAGATTTTCTGGGGACCCAGTACTTC.

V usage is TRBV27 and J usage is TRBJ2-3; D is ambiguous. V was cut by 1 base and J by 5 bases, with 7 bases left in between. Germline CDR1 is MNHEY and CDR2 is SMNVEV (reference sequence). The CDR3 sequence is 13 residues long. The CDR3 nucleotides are TGTGCCAGCAGTTTATGGTTTAAAGATACGCAGTATTTT. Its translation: CASSLWFKDTQYF.

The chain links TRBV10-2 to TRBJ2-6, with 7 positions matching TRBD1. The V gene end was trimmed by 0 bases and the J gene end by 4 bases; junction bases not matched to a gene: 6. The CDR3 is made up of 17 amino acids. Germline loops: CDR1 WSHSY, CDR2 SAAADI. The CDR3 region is CASSESGTGAGANVLTF. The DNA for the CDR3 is TGCGCCAGCAGTGAGTCGGGTACAGGGGCCGGGGCCAACGTCCTGACTTTC.